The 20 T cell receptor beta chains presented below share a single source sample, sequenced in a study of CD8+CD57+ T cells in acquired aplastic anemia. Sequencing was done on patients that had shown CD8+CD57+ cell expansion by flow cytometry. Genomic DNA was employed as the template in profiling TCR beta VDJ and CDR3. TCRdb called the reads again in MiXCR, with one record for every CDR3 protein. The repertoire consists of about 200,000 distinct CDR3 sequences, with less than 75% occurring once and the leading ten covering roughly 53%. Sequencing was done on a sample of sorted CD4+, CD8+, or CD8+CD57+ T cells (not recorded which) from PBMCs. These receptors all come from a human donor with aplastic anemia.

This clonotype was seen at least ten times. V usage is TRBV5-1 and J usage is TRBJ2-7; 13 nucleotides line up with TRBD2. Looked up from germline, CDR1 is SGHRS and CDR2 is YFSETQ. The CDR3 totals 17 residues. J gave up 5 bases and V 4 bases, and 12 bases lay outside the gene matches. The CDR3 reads CASSPWTSGGPGDEQYF. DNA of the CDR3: TGCGCCAGCAGCCCCTGGACTAGCGGGGGCCCTGGGGACGAGCAGTACTTC.

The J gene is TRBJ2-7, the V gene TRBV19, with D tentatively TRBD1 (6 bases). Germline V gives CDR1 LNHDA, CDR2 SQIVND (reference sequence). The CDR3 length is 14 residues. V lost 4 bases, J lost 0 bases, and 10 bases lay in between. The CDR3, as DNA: TGTGCCAGTAGTACAAGGACAGCCTCCTACGAGCAGTACTTC. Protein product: CASSTRTASYEQYF.

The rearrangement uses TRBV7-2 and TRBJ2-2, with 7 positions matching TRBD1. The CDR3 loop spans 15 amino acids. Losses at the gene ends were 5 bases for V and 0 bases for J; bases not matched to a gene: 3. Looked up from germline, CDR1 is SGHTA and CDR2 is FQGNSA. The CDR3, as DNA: TGTGCCAGCAGCCCCGGACAGGCGAACACCGGGGAGCTGTTTTTT. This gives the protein CASSPGQANTGELFF. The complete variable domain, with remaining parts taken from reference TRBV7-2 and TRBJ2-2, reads GAGVSQSPSNKVTEKGKDVELRCDPISGHTALYWYRQSLGQGLEFLIYFQGNSAPDKSGLPSDRFSAERTGGSVSTLTIQRTQQEDSAVYLCASSPGQANTGELFFGEGSRLTVL.

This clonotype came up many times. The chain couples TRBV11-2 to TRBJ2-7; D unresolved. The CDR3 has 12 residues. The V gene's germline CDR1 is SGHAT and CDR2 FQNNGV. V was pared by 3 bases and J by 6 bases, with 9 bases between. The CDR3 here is CASSFDGLEQYF. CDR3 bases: TGTGCCAGCAGCTTTGACGGCCTCGAGCAGTACTTC. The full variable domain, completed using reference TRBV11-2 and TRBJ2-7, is EAGVAQSPRYKIIEKRQSVAFWCNPISGHATLYWYQQILGQGPKLLIQFQNNGVVDDSQLPKDRFSAERLKGVDSTLKIQPAKLEDSAVYLCASSFDGLEQYFGPGTRLTVT.

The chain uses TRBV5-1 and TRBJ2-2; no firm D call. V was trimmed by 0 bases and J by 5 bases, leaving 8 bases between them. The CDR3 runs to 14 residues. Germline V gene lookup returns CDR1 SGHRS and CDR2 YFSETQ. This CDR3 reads CASSLVFSTGELFF. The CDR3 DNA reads TGCGCCAGCAGCTTGGTTTTTTCGACCGGGGAGCTGTTTTTT.

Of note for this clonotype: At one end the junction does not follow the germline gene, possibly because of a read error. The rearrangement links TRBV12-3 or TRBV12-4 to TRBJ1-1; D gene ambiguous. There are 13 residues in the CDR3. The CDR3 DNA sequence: TGTGCCAGCCGTTTAATGTCACGGACTGAAGCTTTCTTT. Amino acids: CASRLMSRTEAFF.

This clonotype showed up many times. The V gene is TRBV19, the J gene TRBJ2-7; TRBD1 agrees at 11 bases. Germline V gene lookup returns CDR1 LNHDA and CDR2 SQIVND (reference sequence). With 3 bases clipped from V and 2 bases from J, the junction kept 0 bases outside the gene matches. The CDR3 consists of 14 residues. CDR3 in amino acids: CASSMGQGAYEQYF. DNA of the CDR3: TGTGCCAGTAGTATGGGACAGGGGGCCTACGAGCAGTACTTC.

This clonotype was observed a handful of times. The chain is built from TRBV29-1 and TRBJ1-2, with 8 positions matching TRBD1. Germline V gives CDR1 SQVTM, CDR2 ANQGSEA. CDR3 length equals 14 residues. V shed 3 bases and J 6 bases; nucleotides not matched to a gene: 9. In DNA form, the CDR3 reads TGCAGCGTTGACTCATTCGACAGGGGAGATGGCTACACCTTC. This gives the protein CSVDSFDRGDGYTF. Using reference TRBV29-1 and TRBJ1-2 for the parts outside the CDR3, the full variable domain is SAVISQKPSRDICQRGTSLTIQCQVDSQVTMMFWYRQQPGQSLTLIATANQGSEATYESGFVIDKFPISRPNLTFSTLTVSNMSPEDSSIYLCSVDSFDRGDGYTFGSGTRLTVV.

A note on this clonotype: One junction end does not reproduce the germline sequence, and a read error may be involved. CDR3 sequence (DNA): TGTGCTAGCAGCTTACGGACTAGCGGGGGGCCCGTACAAGAGACCCAGTACTTC. It specifies CASSLRTSGGPVQETQYF. The chain recombines TRBV7-7 with TRBJ2-5; 14 bases map to TRBD2. The CDR3 totals 18 residues. CDR1 and CDR2 (germline): SSHAT, FNYEAQ (reference sequence).

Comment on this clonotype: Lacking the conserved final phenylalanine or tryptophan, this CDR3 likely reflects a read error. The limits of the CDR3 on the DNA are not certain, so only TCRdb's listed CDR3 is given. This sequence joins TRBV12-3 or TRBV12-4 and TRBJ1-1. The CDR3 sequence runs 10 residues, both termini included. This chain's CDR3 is CASTIAGLFL.

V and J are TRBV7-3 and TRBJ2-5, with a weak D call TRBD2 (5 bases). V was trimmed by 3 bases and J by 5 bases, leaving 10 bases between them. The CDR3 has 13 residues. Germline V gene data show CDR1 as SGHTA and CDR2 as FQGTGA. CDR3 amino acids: CASSFLGEETQYF. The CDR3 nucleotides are TGTGCCAGCAGCTTCTTGGGAGAGGAGACCCAGTACTTC.

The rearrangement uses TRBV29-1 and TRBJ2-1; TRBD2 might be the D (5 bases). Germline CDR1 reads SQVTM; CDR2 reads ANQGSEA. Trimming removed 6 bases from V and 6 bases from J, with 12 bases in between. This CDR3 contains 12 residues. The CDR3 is CSVPAESNEQFF. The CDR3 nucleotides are TGCAGCGTGCCAGCGGAGAGCAATGAGCAGTTCTTC.

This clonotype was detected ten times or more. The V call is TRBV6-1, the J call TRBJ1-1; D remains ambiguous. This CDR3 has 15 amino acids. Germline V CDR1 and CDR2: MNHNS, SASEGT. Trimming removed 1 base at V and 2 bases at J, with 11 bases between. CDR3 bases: TGTGCCAGCAGTGAAGTGGACGGAGCAAACACTGAAGCTTTCTTT. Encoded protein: CASSEVDGANTEAFF.

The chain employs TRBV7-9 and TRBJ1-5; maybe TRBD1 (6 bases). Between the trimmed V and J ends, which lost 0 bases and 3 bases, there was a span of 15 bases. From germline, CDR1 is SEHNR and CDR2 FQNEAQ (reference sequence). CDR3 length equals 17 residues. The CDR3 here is CASSLASSRGPNQPQHF. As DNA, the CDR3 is TGTGCCAGCAGCTTAGCGTCCAGCAGGGGACCCAATCAGCCCCAGCATTTT.

The CDR3 DNA sequence: TGCAGTGCTAGTGGGACTGAGTTCTACGAGCAGTACTTC. Translation: CSASGTEFYEQYF. The J gene is TRBJ2-7, the V gene TRBV20-1; TRBD2 might be the D (6 bases). The CDR3 runs 13 residues. The germline V gene has CDR1 DFQATT and CDR2 SNEGSKA (reference sequence). V was cut by 3 bases and J by 3 bases, with 12 bases left in between.

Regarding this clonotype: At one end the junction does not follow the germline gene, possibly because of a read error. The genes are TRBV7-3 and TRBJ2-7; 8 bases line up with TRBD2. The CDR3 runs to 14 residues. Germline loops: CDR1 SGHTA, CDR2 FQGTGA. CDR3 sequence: CASSTGGDWDEQYF. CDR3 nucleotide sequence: TGTGCTAGCAGCACGGGAGGGGATTGGGACGAGCAGTACTTC.

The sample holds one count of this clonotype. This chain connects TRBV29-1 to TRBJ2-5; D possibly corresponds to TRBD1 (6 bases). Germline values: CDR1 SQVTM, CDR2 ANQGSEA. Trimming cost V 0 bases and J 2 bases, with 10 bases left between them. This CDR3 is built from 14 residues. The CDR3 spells CSVEDRGSQETQYF. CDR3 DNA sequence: TGCAGCGTTGAAGACAGGGGCTCGCAAGAGACCCAGTACTTC.

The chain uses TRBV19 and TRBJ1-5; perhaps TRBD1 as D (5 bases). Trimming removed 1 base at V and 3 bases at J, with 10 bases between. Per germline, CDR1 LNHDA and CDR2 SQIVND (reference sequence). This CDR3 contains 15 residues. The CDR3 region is CASSIVQASNQPQHF. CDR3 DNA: TGTGCCAGTAGTATAGTACAGGCCTCCAATCAGCCCCAGCATTTT.

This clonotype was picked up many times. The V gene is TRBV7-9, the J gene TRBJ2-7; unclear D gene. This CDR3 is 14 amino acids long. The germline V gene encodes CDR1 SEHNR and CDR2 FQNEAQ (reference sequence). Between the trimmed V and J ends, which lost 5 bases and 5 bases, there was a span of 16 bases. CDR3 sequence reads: CASSLPNSHDEQYF. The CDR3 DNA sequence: TGTGCCAGCAGCCTCCCGAACTCACACGACGAGCAGTACTTC. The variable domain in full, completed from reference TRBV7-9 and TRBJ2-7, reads DTGVSQNPRHKITKRGQNVTFRCDPISEHNRLYWYRQTLGQGPEFLTYFQNEAQLEKSRLLSDRFSAERPKGSFSTLEIQRTEQGDSAMYLCASSLPNSHDEQYFGPGTRLTVT.

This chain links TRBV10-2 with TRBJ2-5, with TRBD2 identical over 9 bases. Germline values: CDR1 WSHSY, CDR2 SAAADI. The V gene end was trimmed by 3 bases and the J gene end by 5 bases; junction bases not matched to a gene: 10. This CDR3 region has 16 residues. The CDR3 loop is CASSDRRGGFRETQYF. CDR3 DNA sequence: TGCGCCAGCAGTGATAGGCGGGGGGGATTTCGGGAGACCCAGTACTTC.